Listed below are T cell receptor beta chains from one sample, sequenced in a study of blood T cells in healthy people across ages. TCRdb used MiXCR to reprocess the 5' RACE reads, holding one entry per CDR3 protein. The data contain roughly 1,700,000 distinct CDR3 sequences, roughly 27% of them singletons. The sequencing sample was made of blood. These receptors came from a woman in her twenties or thirties in good health. Both conserved end residues are part of each CDR3. A D gene is named only where the DNA matches it firmly. The size field is filled for only some rows; it gives once, few, many or a size class.

V: TRBV25-1; J: TRBJ1-1; D: NA; size: NA; CDR3: CASTSMNTEAFF; DNA: TGTGCCAGCACCTCGATGAACACTGAAGCTTTCTTT
V: TRBV28; J: TRBJ2-4; D: NA; size: NA; CDR3: CASTTYSIAKNIQYF; DNA: TGTGCCAGCACCACGTACAGTATAGCCAAAAACATTCAGTACTTC
V: TRBV5-1; J: TRBJ2-1; D: TRBD2; size: many; CDR3: CASSLGGTSSRDEQFF; DNA: TGCGCCAGCAGCTTGGGGGGGACTAGTTCGCGTGATGAGCAGTTCTTC
V: TRBV10-3; J: TRBJ2-3; D: NA; size: NA; CDR3: CAISAVVGATDTQYF; DNA: TGTGCCATCAGTGCCGTTGTAGGGGCCACAGATACGCAGTATTTT
V: TRBV29-1; J: TRBJ1-2; D: NA; size: NA; CDR3: CSVVQAIYGYTF; DNA: TGCAGCGTTGTACAGGCCATATATGGCTACACCTTC
V: TRBV5-1; J: TRBJ1-1; D: NA; size: NA; CDR3: CASKPSLNTEAFF; DNA: TGCGCCAGCAAACCCAGTCTGAACACTGAAGCTTTCTTT
V: TRBV20-1; J: TRBJ2-5; D: NA; size: NA; CDR3: CSARITGTRQETQYF; DNA: TGCAGTGCTAGAATCACCGGGACCCGACAAGAGACCCAGTACTTC
V: TRBV6-2/TRBV6-3; J: TRBJ2-7; D: TRBD2; size: many; CDR3: CASRGLAYEQYF; DNA: TGTGCCAGCAGGGGACTAGCGTACGAGCAGTACTTC
V: TRBV5-1; J: TRBJ2-2; D: NA; size: NA; CDR3: CASSLAVTGQLFF; DNA: TGCGCCAGCAGCTTGGCCGTAACAGGGCAGCTGTTTTTT
V: TRBV7-2; J: TRBJ2-7; D: TRBD2; size: NA; CDR3: CASSVTSGRLYEQYF; DNA: TGTGCCAGCAGCGTGACTAGCGGGAGACTGTACGAGCAGTACTTC
V: TRBV28; J: TRBJ1-4; D: NA; size: few; CDR3: CASSPSGYATNEKLFF; DNA: TGTGCCAGCAGTCCCTCAGGGTACGCAACTAATGAAAAACTGTTTTTT
V: TRBV7-2; J: TRBJ2-5; D: TRBD2; size: NA; CDR3: CASSIMGGERGETQYF; DNA: TGTGCCAGCAGCATCATGGGGGGGGAGAGGGGAGAGACCCAGTACTTC
V: TRBV5-5; J: TRBJ2-2; D: NA; size: NA; CDR3: CASSLWFANTGELFF; DNA: TGTGCCAGCAGCTTGTGGTTCGCGAACACCGGGGAGCTGTTTTTT
V: TRBV30; J: TRBJ1-5; D: NA; size: NA; CDR3: CAWRGPYSNQPQHF; DNA: TGTGCCTGGAGGGGACCTTATAGCAATCAGCCCCAGCATTTT
V: TRBV12-3/TRBV12-4; J: TRBJ2-7; D: NA; size: NA; CDR3: CASSLGWGSQYF; DNA: TGTGCCAGCAGTTTAGGTTGGGGGTCCCAGTACTTC
V: TRBV14; J: TRBJ2-5; D: NA; size: NA; CDR3: CASSQFISYQETQYF; DNA: TGTGCCAGCAGCCAATTTATCTCGTACCAAGAGACCCAGTACTTC
V: TRBV20-1; J: TRBJ2-3; D: NA; size: few; CDR3: CSASLTSTDTQYF; DNA: TGCAGTGCTAGCTTAACAAGCACAGATACACAGTATTTT
V: TRBV7-2; J: TRBJ2-2; D: TRBD2; size: NA; CDR3: CASSSTSGRGTGELFF; DNA: TGTGCCAGCAGCTCAACTAGCGGGAGGGGCACCGGGGAGCTGTTTTTT
V: TRBV5-1; J: TRBJ2-3; D: NA; size: many; CDR3: CASSLYASGRTDTQYF; DNA: TGCGCCAGCAGCTTGTATGCGTCGGGACGCACAGATACGCAGTATTTT
V: TRBV6-2/TRBV6-3; J: TRBJ2-1; D: TRBD1; size: once; CDR3: CAGSQRQGSYNEQFF; DNA: TGTGCCGGCAGTCAACGACAGGGCTCCTACAATGAGCAGTTCTTC
V: TRBV28; J: TRBJ2-1; D: TRBD2; size: few; CDR3: CASSPGLAPNNEQFF; DNA: TGTGCCAGCAGTCCCGGACTAGCCCCGAACAATGAGCAGTTCTTC
V: TRBV25-1; J: TRBJ2-3; D: NA; size: NA; CDR3: CASSDTGITDTQYF; DNA: TGTGCCAGCAGTGACACGGGGATCACAGATACGCAGTATTTT
V: TRBV20-1; J: TRBJ2-5; D: NA; size: few; CDR3: CSASGSPGETQYF; DNA: TGCAGTGCTTCCGGGTCTCCGGGCGAGACCCAGTACTTC
V: TRBV29-1; J: TRBJ2-1; D: TRBD2; size: NA; CDR3: CSVKVGLARHNEQFF; DNA: TGCAGCGTGAAGGTGGGACTAGCGCGACACAATGAGCAGTTCTTC
V: TRBV12-3/TRBV12-4; J: TRBJ2-4; D: NA; size: NA; CDR3: CAVGYGNEQYF; DNA: TGTGCGGTAGGTTATGGAAATGAGCAGTACTTC
V: TRBV6-5; J: TRBJ2-3; D: NA; size: NA; CDR3: CASSDELLHTQYF; DNA: TGTGCCAGCAGTGACGAGTTGCTCCATACGCAGTATTTT
V: TRBV2; J: TRBJ2-2; D: NA; size: few; CDR3: CASSARESGHPTTGELFF; DNA: TGTGCCAGCAGTGCAAGAGAAAGTGGACACCCAACGACCGGGGAGCTGTTTTTT
V: TRBV5-1; J: TRBJ1-6; D: TRBD1; size: NA; CDR3: CASSLRTGEGSPLHF; DNA: TGCGCCAGCAGCTTAAGGACAGGAGAGGGTTCACCCCTCCACTTT
V: TRBV4-3; J: TRBJ2-7; D: TRBD1; size: many; CDR3: CASSQRTGTNYEQYF; DNA: TGCGCCAGCAGCCAACGGACAGGAACTAACTACGAGCAGTACTTC
V: TRBV3-1; J: TRBJ1-1; D: NA; size: few; CDR3: CASTPKGRTEAFF; DNA: TGTGCCAGCACCCCTAAAGGGAGGACTGAAGCTTTCTTT
V: TRBV7-2; J: TRBJ2-5; D: TRBD2; size: many; CDR3: CASSQTSGSLETQYF; DNA: TGTGCCAGCAGCCAGACTAGCGGGAGTTTGGAGACCCAGTACTTC
V: TRBV2; J: TRBJ2-1; D: NA; size: few; CDR3: CASTLGGGPPEQFF; DNA: TGTGCCAGCACTCTGGGAGGGGGCCCCCCTGAGCAGTTCTTC
V: TRBV7-9; J: TRBJ1-3; D: TRBD1; size: NA; CDR3: CASSSDRGLKGNTIYF; DNA: TGTGCCAGCAGTTCCGACAGGGGGTTAAAGGGAAACACCATATATTTT
V: TRBV7-9; J: TRBJ1-1; D: TRBD1; size: NA; CDR3: CASSSGQGPLDTEAFF; DNA: TGTGCCAGCAGCTCGGGACAGGGCCCTCTGGACACTGAAGCTTTCTTT
V: TRBV4-2; J: TRBJ2-5; D: NA; size: many; CDR3: CASSQDFRGQETQYF; DNA: TGTGCCAGCAGCCAAGATTTTCGGGGACAAGAGACCCAGTACTTC